Listed below are T cell receptor beta chains from one sample, sequenced in a study of shared clonotypes between healthy human individuals. Generated by immunoSEQ multiplex PCR, the TCRdb table keeps only in-frame clones and is missing some. The sample carries approximately 620,000 clones, more than 95% recorded once. Sequenced sample: naive CD4+ T cells sorted from blood. The source of these receptors is a woman in her 30s in good health. CDR3s include the opening cysteine and the closing phenylalanine or tryptophan. D genes are given only for firm matches. Expanded clones are given a class, and other clones once, few, many or no size at all.

size: once
V: TRBV15
D: -
J: TRBJ2-5
CDR3: CATSRDKDWGETQYF
DNA: TGTGCCACCAGCAGAGATAAGGACTGGGGGGAGACCCAGTACTTC

size: -
V: TRBV27
D: -
J: TRBJ1-5
CDR3: CASRLIGTAANQPQHF
DNA: TGTGCCAGCAGGTTAATAGGCACAGCGGCCAATCAGCCCCAGCATTTT

size: -
V: TRBV18
D: -
J: TRBJ2-5
CDR3: CASSPGGARGQETQYF
DNA: TGTGCCAGCTCACCGGGGGGGGCCCGGGGCCAAGAGACCCAGTACTTC

size: once
V: TRBV4-2
D: TRBD1
J: TRBJ1-4
CDR3: CASSPLPQGGLEGKLFF
DNA: TGTGCCAGCAGCCCCCTCCCACAGGGGGGATTAGAGGGAAAACTGTTTTTT

size: -
V: TRBV5-4
D: -
J: TRBJ2-7
CDR3: CASSLRNEQYF
DNA: TGTGCCAGCAGCCTGCGTAACGAGCAGTACTTC

size: -
V: TRBV28
D: -
J: TRBJ2-7
CDR3: CASSLGGGGPYEQYF
DNA: TGTGCCAGCAGTTTGGGCGGGGGCGGCCCCTACGAGCAGTACTTC

size: -
V: TRBV27
D: -
J: TRBJ2-2
CDR3: CASSFSLRGKNGELFF
DNA: TGTGCCAGCAGTTTCTCCCTTAGGGGGAAGAACGGGGAGCTGTTTTTT

size: -
V: TRBV5-1
D: TRBD2
J: TRBJ2-1
CDR3: CASSYLAGGQNSYNEQFF
DNA: TGCGCCAGCAGTTACTTAGCGGGAGGGCAAAATTCCTACAATGAGCAGTTCTTC

size: -
V: TRBV27
D: -
J: TRBJ2-7
CDR3: CASSPLSGAPSYEQYF
DNA: TGTGCCAGCAGTCCCCTGTCCGGGGCACCGTCCTACGAGCAGTACTTC

size: -
V: TRBV2
D: TRBD1
J: TRBJ1-4
CDR3: CASSELPGQGMKLFF
DNA: TGTGCCAGCAGCGAACTGCCGGGACAGGGGATGAAACTGTTTTTT

size: -
V: TRBV19
D: TRBD2
J: TRBJ2-1
CDR3: CASSISGRGNEQFF
DNA: TGTGCCAGTAGTATAAGCGGGAGGGGTAATGAGCAGTTCTTC

size: once
V: TRBV4-1
D: -
J: TRBJ1-5
CDR3: CASSQDPHTGNNQPQHF
DNA: TGCGCCAGCAGCCAAGACCCCCATACAGGGAACAATCAGCCCCAGCATTTT

size: once
V: TRBV10-3
D: -
J: TRBJ2-3
CDR3: CAISPGSTDTQYF
DNA: TGTGCCATCAGTCCCGGGAGCACAGATACGCAGTATTTT

size: -
V: TRBV4-1
D: TRBD2
J: TRBJ2-1
CDR3: CASSQGIVLAGGSYNEQFF
DNA: TGCGCCAGCAGCCAAGGCATCGTTTTAGCGGGAGGCTCCTACAATGAGCAGTTCTTC

size: -
V: TRBV27
D: -
J: TRBJ2-3
CDR3: CASSSPARADTQYF
DNA: TGTGCCAGCAGTTCGCCTGCGCGGGCAGATACGCAGTATTTT

size: once
V: TRBV5-1
D: TRBD2
J: TRBJ2-3
CDR3: CASSLGLAGPSDTQYF
DNA: TGCGCCAGCAGCTTGGGACTAGCGGGTCCTTCAGATACGCAGTATTTT

size: -
V: TRBV5-1
D: -
J: TRBJ2-5
CDR3: CASSLGGGFQETQYF
DNA: TGCGCCAGCAGCTTGGGAGGGGGATTCCAAGAGACCCAGTACTTC

size: -
V: TRBV9
D: TRBD2
J: TRBJ2-2
CDR3: CASSNREGPGELFF
DNA: TGTGCCAGCAGCAACCGGGAGGGCCCCGGGGAGCTGTTTTTT

size: -
V: TRBV5-4
D: -
J: TRBJ2-3
CDR3: CASSTPIGTDTQYF
DNA: TGTGCCAGCAGCACCCCGATAGGAACAGATACGCAGTATTTT

size: -
V: TRBV20-1
D: -
J: TRBJ2-3
CDR3: CSAVRAWTQYF
DNA: TGCAGTGCTGTAAGAGCGTGGACGCAGTATTTT

size: -
V: TRBV29-1
D: -
J: TRBJ1-2
CDR3: CSVETPDRRYGYTF
DNA: TGCAGCGTTGAAACCCCGGACAGACGGTATGGCTACACCTTC

size: -
V: TRBV10-3
D: -
J: TRBJ2-2
CDR3: CAIRDFTAGELFF
DNA: TGTGCCATCAGGGACTTCACGGCCGGGGAGCTGTTTTTT

size: -
V: TRBV6-4
D: -
J: TRBJ2-3
CDR3: CASSDYGKSTDTQYF
DNA: TGTGCCAGCAGTGACTACGGGAAGAGTACAGATACGCAGTATTTT

size: once
V: TRBV6-5
D: -
J: TRBJ2-2
CDR3: CASSYRPNTGELFF
DNA: TGTGCCAGCAGTTACCGCCCGAACACCGGGGAGCTGTTTTTT

size: -
V: TRBV28
D: -
J: TRBJ2-5
CDR3: CASSLRTAETQYF
DNA: TGTGCCAGCAGTTTGAGGACAGCCGAGACCCAGTACTTC

size: -
V: TRBV2
D: -
J: TRBJ2-7
CDR3: CASRTGLSSYEQYF
DNA: TGTGCCAGCAGAACAGGGTTAAGCTCCTACGAGCAGTACTTC

size: -
V: TRBV27
D: -
J: TRBJ1-5
CDR3: CASSPGGTGDQPQHF
DNA: TGTGCCAGCAGTCCCGGGGGGACCGGAGATCAGCCCCAGCATTTT

size: -
V: TRBV18
D: -
J: TRBJ2-5
CDR3: CASSSTSWRSGTQYF
DNA: TGTGCCAGCTCGTCGACTAGTTGGCGGTCTGGGACCCAGTACTTC

size: -
V: TRBV9
D: -
J: TRBJ1-1
CDR3: CASSVSPGTEMNTEAFF
DNA: TGTGCCAGCAGCGTAAGTCCCGGGACGGAGATGAACACTGAAGCTTTCTTT

size: once
V: TRBV4-1
D: TRBD2
J: TRBJ2-7
CDR3: CASSQGSGNPYEQYF
DNA: TGCGCCAGCAGCCAAGGGAGCGGGAACCCTTACGAGCAGTACTTC

size: -
V: TRBV19
D: TRBD2
J: TRBJ2-7
CDR3: CASGLAGGPYEQYF
DNA: TGTGCCAGTGGACTAGCGGGAGGCCCTTACGAGCAGTACTTC

size: -
V: TRBV11-3
D: TRBD2
J: TRBJ2-1
CDR3: CASSHGPSGRHLGYEQFF
DNA: TGTGCCAGCAGCCATGGTCCTAGCGGGAGGCACCTGGGGTATGAGCAGTTCTTC

size: -
V: TRBV11-2
D: TRBD2
J: TRBJ2-2
CDR3: CASSSPVREDTGELFF
DNA: TGTGCCAGCAGCTCACCGGTTCGGGAGGACACCGGGGAGCTGTTTTTT

size: -
V: TRBV7-9
D: -
J: TRBJ2-2
CDR3: CASRPTFIKNTGELFF
DNA: TGTGCCAGCAGACCAACGTTTATCAAGAACACCGGGGAGCTGTTTTTT

size: -
V: TRBV6-5
D: -
J: TRBJ1-1
CDR3: CASSPPTLEGTEAFF
DNA: TGTGCCAGCAGCCCGCCCACCTTGGAAGGGACTGAAGCTTTCTTT

size: -
V: TRBV28
D: -
J: TRBJ2-1
CDR3: CASSLSSEYNEQFF
DNA: TGTGCCAGCAGTTTGTCTAGCGAGTACAATGAGCAGTTCTTC

size: -
V: TRBV19
D: -
J: TRBJ1-3
CDR3: CASSIVGTAGNTIYF
DNA: TGTGCCAGTAGTATAGTCGGGACGGCTGGAAACACCATATATTTT

size: once
V: TRBV10-2
D: -
J: TRBJ2-7
CDR3: CASSDLAVSYEQYF
DNA: TGCGCCAGCAGTGACTTAGCGGTATCCTACGAGCAGTACTTC

size: -
V: TRBV7-6
D: TRBD2
J: TRBJ2-1
CDR3: CASSLEAGALMGIGQFF
DNA: TGTGCCAGCAGCTTAGAGGCGGGAGCACTTATGGGGATTGGGCAGTTCTTC

size: once
V: TRBV6-1
D: -
J: TRBJ2-5
CDR3: CASSEGLFQETQYF
DNA: TGTGCCAGCAGTGAAGGACTATTCCAAGAGACCCAGTACTTC

size: -
V: TRBV28
D: TRBD1
J: TRBJ1-3
CDR3: CASSLDRVVGNTIYF
DNA: TGTGCCAGCAGTTTGGACAGGGTTGTTGGAAACACCATATATTTT

size: -
V: TRBV10-2
D: -
J: TRBJ2-3
CDR3: CASRRGGGDTQYF
DNA: TGCGCCAGTCGCAGGGGCGGAGGAGATACGCAGTATTTT

size: -
V: TRBV10-3
D: -
J: TRBJ1-3
CDR3: CAISQVPSGNTIYF
DNA: TGTGCCATCAGTCAGGTGCCCTCGGGAAACACCATATATTTT

size: once
V: TRBV7-2
D: TRBD1
J: TRBJ2-2
CDR3: CASSLALGQGTGELFF
DNA: TGTGCCAGCAGCTTAGCATTGGGACAGGGGACCGGGGAGCTGTTTTTT

size: once
V: TRBV15
D: TRBD2
J: TRBJ2-7
CDR3: CATSRGPWGGLRYEQYF
DNA: TGTGCCACCAGCAGAGGGCCCTGGGGAGGGCTCAGGTACGAGCAGTACTTC

size: -
V: TRBV28
D: -
J: TRBJ2-5
CDR3: CASSLRAGVGETQYF
DNA: TGTGCCAGCAGTTTAAGGGCAGGAGTAGGAGAGACCCAGTACTTC

size: -
V: TRBV19
D: -
J: TRBJ2-5
CDR3: CASSPRRQGRHQETQYF
DNA: TGTGCCAGTAGTCCACGCCGCCAGGGAAGACACCAAGAGACCCAGTACTTC

size: -
V: TRBV4-2
D: -
J: TRBJ2-1
CDR3: CASKGFVSSYNEQFF
DNA: TGTGCCAGCAAGGGGTTCGTTAGCTCCTACAATGAGCAGTTCTTC

size: -
V: TRBV6-1
D: -
J: TRBJ1-5
CDR3: CASSESRNQPQHF
DNA: TGTGCCAGCAGTGAATCCAGAAATCAGCCCCAGCATTTT

size: once
V: TRBV29-1
D: -
J: TRBJ2-5
CDR3: CSVETDSQETQYF
DNA: TGCAGCGTTGAAACGGACTCCCAAGAGACCCAGTACTTC

size: -
V: TRBV28
D: -
J: TRBJ2-3
CDR3: CASRGAPTGIPDTQYF
DNA: TGTGCCAGCCGCGGCGCTCCCACAGGGATCCCAGATACGCAGTATTTT

size: -
V: TRBV29-1
D: -
J: TRBJ2-5
CDR3: CSVEGEREETQYF
DNA: TGCAGCGTTGAGGGGGAGAGGGAAGAGACCCAGTACTTC

size: -
V: TRBV5-1
D: -
J: TRBJ1-2
CDR3: CASSLGQPDYGYTF
DNA: TGCGCCAGCAGCTTGGGCCAACCTGACTATGGCTACACCTTC

size: -
V: TRBV5-4
D: TRBD2
J: TRBJ2-3
CDR3: CASSSTSGTITDTQYF
DNA: TGTGCCAGCAGCTCGACTAGCGGGACTATCACAGATACGCAGTATTTT

size: -
V: TRBV5-4
D: -
J: TRBJ1-1
CDR3: CASSRGGGGWSEAFF
DNA: TGTGCCAGCAGCAGGGGTGGAGGGGGTTGGTCTGAAGCTTTCTTT

size: once
V: TRBV6-6
D: TRBD2
J: TRBJ2-7
CDR3: CASSYLLAGGYEQYF
DNA: TGTGCCAGCAGTTACTTGCTAGCGGGAGGCTACGAGCAGTACTTC

size: -
V: TRBV5-1
D: -
J: TRBJ1-5
CDR3: CASSLGSENQPQHF
DNA: TGCGCCAGCAGCTTGGGCTCAGAAAATCAGCCCCAGCATTTT